This T cell receptor beta chain was recovered during a study of blood T cell repertoires in COVID-19. Study as a whole: T cells, B-cell-depleted T cells, or PBMCs supplied cDNA or gDNA.

In germline, CDR1 is SGHAT, CDR2 FQNNGV. The CDR3 loop spans 16 amino acids. Trimming took 4 bases from V and 3 from J, leaving 19 bases between them. A few counts support this clone. Sequenced by immunoSEQ multiplex PCR; TCRdb stores in-frame clones only, minus some. Of roughly 150,000 clones listed, approximately 80% are singletons. The sequenced sample was peripheral blood. This receptor was taken from a human donor in a cohort sampled during active COVID-19. The V gene is TRBV11-2, the J gene TRBJ2-7; perhaps TRBD1 as D (6 bases). CDR3 bases: TGTGCCAGCAGCTCTCTTACAGGGAAGGAAGGCTACGAGCAGTACTTC. Translation gives CASSSLTGKEGYEQYF.